One sample yielded the 10 T cell receptor beta chains listed below, sequenced in a study of T cells after yellow fever vaccination. Via MiXCR, TCRdb re-called the 5' RACE reads, giving one row per CDR3 protein. The sample contains around 300,000 distinct CDR3 sequences, 4.1% of which appear only once. The specimen comprised PBMCs, sampled 5 days after the yellow fever booster vaccination. These receptors were obtained from a man aged 18 to 30 who received the YFV17D yellow fever vaccine.

A few counts support this clonotype. This chain joins TRBV10-1 and TRBJ2-7; D is possibly TRBD1 (5 bases). V was shortened by 8 bases and J by 2 bases, with 13 bases between the two germline ends. The CDR3 runs to 13 residues. The germline V gene encodes CDR1 WNHNN and CDR2 SYGVQD (reference sequence). CDR3 region: CASSDQGAYEQYF. In DNA, the CDR3 is TGCGCCAGCTCTGATCAGGGTGCCTACGAGCAGTACTTC.

The J gene is TRBJ1-6, the V gene TRBV5-1; D possibly corresponds to TRBD1 (6 bases). Deletions cut 4 bases from V and 2 bases from J, with 22 bases between. The germline V gene encodes CDR1 SGHRS and CDR2 YFSETQ. The CDR3 runs to 19 residues. This CDR3 reads CASSRYPGAGDTYNSPLHF. The CDR3 coding sequence is TGCGCCAGCAGCCGCTACCCTGGGGCAGGGGATACCTATAATTCACCCCTCCACTTT.

Worth noting for this clonotype: One junction end disagrees with the germline gene, perhaps due to a read error. This rearrangement joins TRBV7-1 to TRBJ2-3; D perhaps matches TRBD2 (7 bases). TRBV7-1 is an ORF, with its function uncertain. This CDR3 is 16 amino acids long. The CDR3, as DNA: TGCGGCAGCAGACGTAGTTGGGGGGGGCCGAGAGTTACGCAGTATTTT. Its protein is CGSRRSWGGPRVTQYF.

This clonotype was observed a handful of times. In nucleotides, the CDR3 is TGTGCCAGCAGCGCCCACGGGACAGTCAACACTGAAGCTTTCTTT. Protein product: CASSAHGTVNTEAFF. V usage is TRBV7-3 and J usage is TRBJ1-1; 7 bases agree with TRBD1. The CDR3 is 15 amino acids. Germline CDR1 reads SGHTA; CDR2 reads FQGTGA. V lost 5 bases, J lost 2 bases, and 8 bases stayed unmatched.

The CDR3 spells CASSPPSGVEQYV. The CDR3 DNA is TGTGCCAGCTCACCACCATCTGGGGTCGAGCAGTACGTC. V gene TRBV18 combines with J gene TRBJ2-7; D is unclear. The CDR3 is made up of 13 amino acids. V was clipped by 0 bases and J by 6 bases, with 9 bases between them. The germline V gene has CDR1 KGHSH and CDR2 LQKENI.

This chain links TRBV5-4 with TRBJ2-5, with D maybe TRBD1 (5 bases). Trimming took off 2 bases at V and 5 bases at J, with 13 bases between the two ends. In germline, CDR1 is SGHNT, CDR2 YYREEE (reference sequence). The CDR3 is 14 amino acids. CDR3 protein: CASSFIGAGETQYF. The CDR3 coding sequence is TGTGCCAGCAGCTTCATAGGGGCTGGGGAGACCCAGTACTTC.

This clonotype was picked up many times. CDR3 sequence reads: CASSVGQRGGKLFF. The CDR3 DNA is TGTGCCAGCAGCGTAGGACAGAGAGGAGGAAAACTGTTTTTT. The chain couples TRBV7-9 to TRBJ1-4, with D tentatively TRBD1 (6 bases). CDR3 length: 14 amino acids. Germline-derived CDR1 and CDR2 are SEHNR and FQNEAQ (reference sequence). Trimming took off 5 bases at V and 10 bases at J, with 17 bases between the two ends.

The DNA for the CDR3 is TGTGCCAGCAACACGGGACAGCACAATGAGCAGTTCTTC. This sequence encodes CASNTGQHNEQFF. The rearrangement joins TRBV5-6 to TRBJ2-1; TRBD1 agrees at 7 bases. Trimming removed 6 bases from V and 5 bases from J; junction bases left unmatched: 5. The length of the CDR3 is 13 residues. The germline V gene encodes CDR1 SGHDT and CDR2 YYEEEE.

This clonotype appeared many times. The chain joins TRBV3-1 to TRBJ1-1; 7 nucleotides line up with TRBD1. The germline CDR1 and CDR2 sequences are LGHDT and YNNKEL (reference sequence). J gave up 3 bases and V 4 bases, and 8 bases lay outside the gene matches. The CDR3 is 15 residues long. CDR3 residues: CASSLGQGEDTEAFF. DNA of the CDR3: TGTGCCAGCAGCCTGGGCCAGGGGGAGGACACTGAAGCTTTCTTT.

The chain carries TRBV5-6 and TRBJ2-7, with no clear D. V lost 3 bases, J lost 2 bases, and 9 bases lay in between. Germline CDR1 reads SGHDT; CDR2 reads YYEEEE. This CDR3 comprises 13 residues. DNA for the CDR3: TGTGCCAGCAGCTCACGGCGAACCTACGAGCAGTACGTC. The encoded protein is CASSSRRTYEQYV.